Following are 10 T cell receptor beta chains from one sample sequenced in a study of patients and donors after allogeneic stem cell transplantation. MiXCR, applied by TCRdb to the RT-PCR reads, yields one record per CDR3 protein. The sample holds around 150,000 distinct CDR3 sequences, approximately 37% seen once. Sequenced input: blood, either unsorted or a sorted T cell fraction (not recorded which). All receptors derive from a human donor who was either an allogeneic HSCT recipient or a stem cell or donor lymphocyte infusion donor (not recorded which). It is not recorded whose cells these are; they may come from a transplant donor.

In this sample, this clonotype turned up once. The gene calls are TRBV27 and TRBJ2-7, with a weak D call TRBD1 (6 bases). CDR1 is MNHEY and CDR2 is SMNVEV in the germline V gene (reference sequence). V lost 0 bases to trimming and J lost 6 bases, with 18 bases between them. The CDR3 runs 16 residues. CDR3 nucleotide sequence: TGTGCCAGCAGTTTATCGACGACAGGAGTCGGGTCCGAGCAGTACTTC. It specifies CASSLSTTGVGSEQYF.

Details on this clonotype: The junction and the germline gene differ at one end; a read error may be behind it. The rearrangement joins TRBV20-1 to TRBJ1-6, with a weak D call TRBD1 (6 bases). The length of the CDR3 is 15 residues. Germline-derived CDR1 and CDR2 are DFQATT and SNEGSKA (reference sequence). The CDR3 DNA reads as TGCAGTGCTAGAGATGGTGGGATAAGGGGGACACCCCACCACTTT. It yields the protein CSARDGGIRGTPHHF.

The chain has TRBV3-1 and TRBJ2-1; either TRBD1 or TRBD2 may fit D (6 bases each). This CDR3 is built from 13 residues. Germline CDR1 is LGHDT and CDR2 is YNNKEL (reference sequence). V was shortened by 1 base and J by 9 bases, with 10 bases between the two germline ends. In DNA, the CDR3 is TGTGCCAGCAGCCAAGGGGGGGCCATTGAGCAGTTCTTC. Amino acids: CASSQGGAIEQFF.

V is TRBV20-1 and J is TRBJ2-3; 8 nucleotides line up with TRBD2. Trimming took 5 bases from V and 3 from J; bases not matched to a gene: 10. The CDR3 has 15 residues. Germline CDR1 DFQATT, CDR2 SNEGSKA (reference sequence). The CDR3 DNA follows: TGCAGTGCTGTCCCGGCGGGGGGAGGGACAGATACGCAGTATTTT. This encodes CSAVPAGGGTDTQYF.

This clonotype was seen a few times. The rearrangement joins TRBV15 to TRBJ1-1; D perhaps matches TRBD1 (6 bases). This CDR3 region has 15 residues. Looked up from germline, CDR1 is LNHNV and CDR2 is YYDKDF (reference sequence). Trimming took off 0 bases at V and 2 bases at J, with 10 bases between the two ends. CDR3 DNA sequence: TGTGCCACCAGCAGAGATGGGGGGCGCAACACTGAAGCTTTCTTT. Protein product: CATSRDGGRNTEAFF. Variable domain in full (rest from reference TRBV15 and TRBJ1-1): DAMVIQNPRYQVTQFGKPVTLSCSQTLNHNVMYWYQQKSSQAPKLLFHYYDKDFNNEADTPDNFQSRRPNTSFCFLDIRSPGLGDTAMYLCATSRDGGRNTEAFFGQGTRLTVV.

The V call is TRBV9, the J call TRBJ1-1; no clear D. The CDR3 sequence is 16 residues long. Trimming removed 0 bases from V and 5 bases from J, with 17 bases in between. Germline CDR1 reads SGDLS; CDR2 reads YYNGEE. CDR3 in amino acids: CASSVGRGPGETEAFF. The DNA for the CDR3 is TGTGCCAGCAGCGTAGGGAGAGGGCCTGGGGAAACTGAAGCTTTCTTT. Based on the CDR3 plus reference TRBV9 and TRBJ1-1, the full variable domain is DSGVTQTPKHLITATGQRVTLRCSPRSGDLSVYWYQQSLDQGLQFLIQYYNGEERAKGNILERFSAQQFPDLHSELNLSSLELGDSALYFCASSVGRGPGETEAFFGQGTRLTVV.

This clonotype was found a few times. This rearrangement joins TRBV2 to TRBJ1-2; no clear D. With 7 bases removed from V and 3 bases from J, the gap between germline ends came to 12 bases. This CDR3 region has 13 residues. The germline V gene encodes CDR1 SNHLY and CDR2 FYNNEI. The CDR3 DNA follows: TGTGCCAGCAAAGAAGGCGAGGACTATGGCTACACCTTC. Its translation: CASKEGEDYGYTF. The full variable domain, rest sourced from reference TRBV2 and TRBJ1-2, is EPEVTQTPSHQVTQMGQEVILRCVPISNHLYFYWYRQILGQKVEFLVSFYNNEISEKSEIFDDQFSVERPDGSNFTLKIRSTKLEDSAMYFCASKEGEDYGYTFGSGTRLTVV.

The rearrangement uses TRBV20-1 and TRBJ1-1, with unresolved D. V lost 6 bases to trimming and J lost 3 bases, with 14 bases between them. Looked up from germline, CDR1 is DFQATT and CDR2 is SNEGSKA (reference sequence). This CDR3 comprises 13 residues. CDR3 coding DNA: TGCAGTGCCCTAGGAGAGGTGGACACTGAAGCTTTCTTT. This encodes CSALGEVDTEAFF.

This chain joins TRBV20-1 and TRBJ1-5; no clear D gene. V was pared by 1 base and J by 4 bases, with 11 bases between. The germline V gene encodes CDR1 DFQATT and CDR2 SNEGSKA (reference sequence). CDR3 length: 14 amino acids. CDR3 sequence reads: CSARVRLGNQPQHF. Written as DNA, the CDR3 is TGCAGTGCTAGAGTACGACTGGGGAATCAGCCCCAGCATTTT.

The genes are TRBV27 and TRBJ1-1, with D uncertain. The CDR3 has 13 residues. The ends were cut back, 6 bases at V and 4 bases at J, with 12 bases in the middle. Germline V gives CDR1 MNHEY, CDR2 SMNVEV (reference sequence). CDR3 nucleotides: TGTGCCAGCAGCCCGGGAGTCGCCACTGAAGCTTTCTTT. It encodes CASSPGVATEAFF.